The 26 T cell receptor beta chains reported below all come from one sample, sequenced in a study of technical replicates of blood from several donors. Only in-frame clones appear in the TCRdb table, and some are missing; sequencing was by immunoSEQ multiplex PCR. This repertoire shows tens of thousands of clones, around 94% found once; its top ten account for about 0.27%. Input material: T cells isolated from PBMCs. These receptors all stem from a human donor in good health.

This chain joins TRBV6-1 and TRBJ1-5; weak D call: TRBD1 (5 bases). The CDR3 runs 14 residues. Looked up from germline, CDR1 is MNHNS and CDR2 is SASEGT. V was cut by 7 bases and J by 1 base, with 11 bases left in between. The CDR3 reads CASTRGNSNQPQHF. The CDR3 DNA sequence: TGTGCCAGCACACGGGGGAACAGCAATCAGCCCCAGCATTTT.

The rearrangement joins TRBV10-3 to TRBJ2-7; TRBD2 matches at 7 bases. The CDR3 sequence is 16 residues long. The V gene end was trimmed by 6 bases and the J gene end by 3 bases; junction bases not matched to a gene: 14. Germline V gene data show CDR1 as ENHRY and CDR2 as SYGVKD. DNA of the CDR3: TGTGCCATCAGGGACAAAGGTAAGCGGGAATTCTACGAGCAGTACTTC. It is translated as CAIRDKGKREFYEQYF.

This chain joins TRBV28 and TRBJ1-5, with 7 bases that match TRBD1. V was clipped by 5 bases and J by 0 bases; unmatched bases: 4. Germline CDR1 MDHEN, CDR2 SYDVKM. The CDR3 is 15 amino acids. DNA of the CDR3: TGTGCCAGCAGTGACTCAGGGGGTAGCAATCAGCCCCAGCATTTT. Amino acids: CASSDSGGSNQPQHF.

CDR3 sequence (DNA): TGCGCCAGCAGCCCGGAGGGGGAAAAACTGTTTTTT. This codes for CASSPEGEKLFF. V usage is TRBV5-1 and J usage is TRBJ1-4; weak D call: TRBD1 (5 bases). CDR1 and CDR2 from the germline V gene are SGHRS and YFSETQ. There are 12 residues in the CDR3. With 4 bases removed from V and 8 bases from J, the gap between germline ends came to 9 bases. Complete variable domain (other parts from reference TRBV5-1 and TRBJ1-4): KAGVTQTPRYLIKTRGQQVTLSCSPISGHRSVSWYQQTPGQGLQFLFEYFSETQRNKGNFPGRFSGRQFSNSRSEMNVSTLELGDSALYLCASSPEGEKLFFGSGTQLSVL.

This chain uses TRBV27 with TRBJ2-1; 7 bases are a match to TRBD1. Germline CDR1 reads MNHEY; CDR2 reads SMNVEV (reference sequence). The CDR3 spans 15 residues. J gave up 5 bases and V 6 bases, and 10 bases lay outside the gene matches. The CDR3 bases are TGTGCCAGCAGGGAACAGGACAGGCCCAACAATGAGCAGTTCTTC. As protein: CASREQDRPNNEQFF.

The chain carries TRBV7-9 and TRBJ1-2; D gene unclear. Deletions cut 1 base from V and 4 bases from J, with 13 bases between. Germline CDR1 and CDR2: SEHNR and FQNEAQ (reference sequence). This CDR3 has 15 amino acids. CDR3 coding DNA: TGTGCCAGCAGCTTAGGGGAGCATCCTCTCTATGGCTACACCTTC. Translation: CASSLGEHPLYGYTF.

This chain connects TRBV5-1 to TRBJ2-7; D is perhaps TRBD1 (6 bases). CDR1 and CDR2 from the germline V gene are SGHRS and YFSETQ. V lost 4 bases and J lost 4, with 9 bases in between. The CDR3 contains 12 residues. The CDR3 nucleotides are TGCGCCAGCAGCGCACAGGGTTACGAGCAGTACTTC. It is translated as CASSAQGYEQYF.

This chain joins TRBV27 and TRBJ2-1; 7 bases map to TRBD2. The germline V gene encodes CDR1 MNHEY and CDR2 SMNVEV (reference sequence). J lost 3 bases, V lost 6 bases, and 2 bases had no gene match. CDR3 length: 13 amino acids. The DNA for the CDR3 is TGTGCCAGCAGCGGGGGGAACTACAATGAGCAGTTCTTC. Protein sequence: CASSGGNYNEQFF.

This clone was counted a single time. Mismatch with germline at one junction end may stem from a read error. The gene calls are TRBV10-3 and TRBJ2-7; 9 nucleotides match TRBD2. CDR1 and CDR2 from the germline V gene are ENHRY and SYGVKD. This CDR3 is 16 amino acids long. In DNA form, the CDR3 reads TGTGCCATGAGTGGAGGTCGTGCGGGAGGGGCCTACGAGCAGTACTTC. Residues: CAMSGGRAGGAYEQYF.

The chain has TRBV2 and TRBJ2-6, with 8 bases matching TRBD1. In germline, CDR1 is SNHLY, CDR2 FYNNEI. Germline trimming cut 9 bases from V and 0 bases from J; bases unmatched to any gene: 4. The CDR3 length is 15 residues. CDR3 residues: CARGQVRSGANVLTF. In nucleotides, the CDR3 is TGTGCCAGGGGACAGGTTCGCTCTGGGGCCAACGTCCTGACTTTC. The complete variable domain, with remaining parts taken from reference TRBV2 and TRBJ2-6, reads EPEVTQTPSHQVTQMGQEVILRCVPISNHLYFYWYRQILGQKVEFLVSFYNNEISEKSEIFDDQFSVERPDGSNFTLKIRSTKLEDSAMYFCARGQVRSGANVLTFGAGSRLTVL.

V gene TRBV2 combines with J gene TRBJ2-1; 9 nucleotides line up with TRBD2. Germline V gene data show CDR1 as SNHLY and CDR2 as FYNNEI. V dropped 5 bases and J dropped 2; count of bases not matched to a gene: 1. CDR3 length: 14 amino acids. CDR3 bases: TGTGCCAGCAGTCTAGCGGGACCCTACAATGAGCAGTTCTTC. Protein: CASSLAGPYNEQFF.

The chain employs TRBV11-3 and TRBJ2-7, with 7 bases aligning to TRBD1. The CDR3 loop spans 12 amino acids. J lost 3 bases, V lost 8 bases, and 4 bases had no gene match. The germline CDR1 and CDR2 sequences are SGHNT and YENEEA. In DNA, the CDR3 is TGTGCCAGCTCGACAGGGAGCTACGAGCAGTACTTC. Protein: CASSTGSYEQYF.

This chain connects TRBV28 to TRBJ2-3, with TRBD2 matching over 11 bases. The junction had 11 bases not matched to a gene; V was cut back by 2 bases and J by 4 bases. Looked up from germline, CDR1 is MDHEN and CDR2 is SYDVKM. CDR3 length: 18 residues. CDR3 in amino acids: CASSLDLLAGEDADTQYF. DNA for the CDR3: TGTGCCAGCAGTTTAGACTTACTAGCGGGGGAGGATGCAGATACGCAGTATTTT.

The chain couples TRBV5-1 to TRBJ2-7, with D possibly TRBD1 on 5 matching bases. Deletions cut 0 bases from V and 0 bases from J, with 7 bases between. There are 14 residues in the CDR3. Per the germline V gene, CDR1 is SGHRS and CDR2 is YFSETQ. Written as DNA, the CDR3 is TGCGCCAGCAGCTTGGCCCAGGGCTCCTACGAGCAGTACTTC. This encodes CASSLAQGSYEQYF. The entire variable domain, with the rest obtained from reference TRBV5-1 and TRBJ2-7, is as follows: KAGVTQTPRYLIKTRGQQVTLSCSPISGHRSVSWYQQTPGQGLQFLFEYFSETQRNKGNFPGRFSGRQFSNSRSEMNVSTLELGDSALYLCASSLAQGSYEQYFGPGTRLTVT.

V and J are TRBV27 and TRBJ1-5; possible D gene TRBD1, 6 bases. V lost 3 bases and J 9 bases, leaving 9 bases between the germline ends. The CDR3 contains 12 residues. Germline values: CDR1 MNHEY, CDR2 SMNVEV (reference sequence). CDR3 protein: CASSLGAGPQHF. The CDR3 DNA sequence: TGTGCCAGCAGTTTGGGGGCCGGGCCCCAGCATTTT.

This clone was seen only once. This sequence joins TRBV19 and TRBJ2-5; D is undetermined. The CDR3 contains 13 residues. Per germline, CDR1 LNHDA and CDR2 SQIVND (reference sequence). Trimming stripped 2 bases from V and 1 base from J, with 5 bases between. The DNA for the CDR3 is TGTGCCAGTAGTATACTGGCCCAAGAGACCCAGTACTTC. This codes for CASSILAQETQYF.

The chain joins TRBV30 to TRBJ2-7, with D possibly TRBD1 on 6 matching bases. Germline V gene lookup returns CDR1 GTSNPN and CDR2 SVGIG (reference sequence). V was clipped by 1 base and J by 3 bases, with 25 bases between them. The CDR3 loop spans 18 amino acids. The CDR3 spells CAWSGLYAPGHSNYEQYF. The CDR3, as DNA: TGTGCCTGGAGTGGATTATACGCTCCGGGACATTCTAACTACGAGCAGTACTTC.

The V and J genes are TRBV2 and TRBJ2-1, with D tentatively TRBD1 (5 bases). This CDR3 is 15 amino acids long. Germline-derived CDR1 and CDR2 are SNHLY and FYNNEI. The V end lost 4 bases, the J end lost 0 bases, and 10 bases lay between the germline ends. The CDR3 bases are TGTGCCAGCAGTGCCGACAGCAACTCCTACAATGAGCAGTTCTTC. Protein sequence: CASSADSNSYNEQFF.

This chain connects TRBV11-2 to TRBJ1-4; D gene uncertain. The CDR3 has 15 amino acids. The V and J ends lost 0 bases and 8 bases respectively, with 13 bases between them. Germline V lookup: CDR1 SGHAT, CDR2 FQNNGV. CDR3 bases: TGTGCCAGCAGCTTAGAATGGGCGATTGACGAAAAACTGTTTTTT. The encoded protein is CASSLEWAIDEKLFF.

This chain connects TRBV6-5 to TRBJ2-2, with D possibly matching TRBD1 (5 bases). Trimming removed 6 bases at V and 1 base at J, with 9 bases between. The CDR3 covers 14 residues. Germline V gene sequence: CDR1 MNHEY, CDR2 SVGAGI. In DNA, the CDR3 is TGTGCCAGCAGCGAGACAGTGAACACCGGGGAGCTGTTTTTT. It specifies CASSETVNTGELFF.

V usage is TRBV6-5 and J usage is TRBJ2-3, with D hard to call. Germline-derived CDR1 and CDR2 are MNHEY and SVGAGI. The CDR3 runs to 13 residues. The V and J ends lost 11 bases and 1 base respectively, with 13 bases between them. This CDR3 is CASRGKGTDTQYF. The CDR3 coding sequence is TGTGCCTCGAGAGGCAAGGGCACAGATACGCAGTATTTT.

CDR3 DNA: TGTGCCAGCAGTTCCCCGCCACACTGGACAGCGGCCTACGAGCAGTACTTC. Amino acid sequence: CASSSPPHWTAAYEQYF. The chain uses TRBV28 and TRBJ2-7; tentatively, D is TRBD1 (6 bases). Trimming removed 4 bases at V and 2 bases at J, with 21 bases between. This CDR3 has 17 residues. Germline assignment: CDR1 MDHEN and CDR2 SYDVKM.

The genes are TRBV7-2 and TRBJ1-2; no clear D. CDR1 and CDR2 from the germline V gene are SGHTA and FQGNSA. Trimming removed 1 base from V and 3 bases from J, with 9 bases in between. The CDR3 is made up of 14 amino acids. The CDR3 coding sequence is TGTGCCAGCAGCTTAGAGCCAGCGTACTATGGCTACACCTTC. It codes for CASSLEPAYYGYTF.

This rearrangement joins TRBV14 to TRBJ1-1; a possible D gene is TRBD1 (6 bases). This CDR3 region has 14 residues. The V end was cut by 5 bases, the J end by 3 bases, with 13 bases between. Germline V CDR1 and CDR2: SGHDN, FVKESK. The CDR3 here is CASSWGPGDTEAFF. CDR3 bases: TGTGCCAGCAGCTGGGGACCAGGGGACACTGAAGCTTTCTTT.

This clone showed up just once. The V and J genes are TRBV28 and TRBJ1-1, with 9 bases that match TRBD1. CDR1 MDHEN and CDR2 SYDVKM come from the germline V gene. The CDR3 runs 17 residues. V lost 10 bases and J lost 4; bases outside the gene matches: 19. In DNA form, the CDR3 reads TGTGCCACGGGACAGGGTTTGTTCGGGGGAGGTTTCACTGAAGCTTTCTTT. It encodes CATGQGLFGGGFTEAFF.

The chain employs TRBV7-3 and TRBJ2-6, with TRBD1 matching 9 bases. V was clipped by 5 bases and J by 2 bases; unmatched bases: 4. CDR3 length: 16 amino acids. Germline loops: CDR1 SGHTA, CDR2 FQGTGA. The CDR3 here is CASSARTGAGANVLTF. CDR3 DNA sequence: TGTGCCAGCAGCGCTCGGACAGGGGCTGGGGCCAACGTCCTGACTTTC.